The source of this T cell receptor (beta chain) is a study of Ad26.COV2.S vaccination and SARS-CoV-2 variants. Treatment meaning: around 19 received Ad26.COV2.S at low or high dose, single or two shots; roughly five received placebo; per-sample allocation not given. The samples date from day 63 after the first vaccine or placebo injection. Profiling relied on immunoSEQ multiplex PCR, and the TCRdb table lists in-frame clones only, not all of them. The sample carries around 340,000 clones, 88% recorded once. The CDR3 extends over 16 amino acids. Germline-derived CDR1 and CDR2 are MGHRA and YSYEKL. With V trimmed by 6 bases and J by 1 base, 5 bases remained unmatched.

Sequenced material: peripheral blood, taken in a trial of Ad26.COV2.S vaccine versus placebo. The receptor comes from a person between 18 and 60 years old who received the Ad26.COV2.S COVID-19 vaccine or a placebo. The rearrangement joins TRBV4-1 to TRBJ2-6; 8 positions agree with TRBD1. As DNA, the CDR3 is TGCGCCAGCAGGCCCGGGACAGGATCTGGGGCCAACGTCCTGACTTTC. Its translation is CASRPGTGSGANVLTF.